Listed here are 16 T cell receptor beta chains from one sample, sequenced in a study of blood T cell repertoires in COVID-19. Sequenced by immunoSEQ multiplex PCR; TCRdb stores in-frame clones only, minus some. The data contain 40,000 or so clones, 85% of them singletons. The sequencing sample was made of peripheral blood. These receptors originate from a human donor in a cohort sampled during active COVID-19.

The chain recombines TRBV4-1 with TRBJ1-2; 7 bases align to TRBD1. CDR3 size: 16 residues. Looked up from germline, CDR1 is MGHRA and CDR2 is YSYEKL. J lost 7 bases, V lost 1 base, and 12 bases had no gene match. The CDR3 DNA reads TGCGCCAGCAGCCAAGTGGGGTCGGGACAGCTGGGTGGCTACACCTTC. Amino acids: CASSQVGSGQLGGYTF.

V usage is TRBV9 and J usage is TRBJ1-1, with D possibly being TRBD1 (6 bases). Between the trimmed V and J ends, which lost 0 bases and 1 base, there was a span of 13 bases. Germline values: CDR1 SGDLS, CDR2 YYNGEE. The CDR3 runs to 16 residues. The CDR3: CASSVGLRGPNTEAFF. The CDR3 coding sequence is TGTGCCAGCAGCGTAGGTTTGCGGGGGCCGAACACTGAAGCTTTCTTT.

The chain has TRBV5-6 and TRBJ2-5, with 7 bases lining up with TRBD2. Germline CDR1 reads SGHDT; CDR2 reads YYEEEE. The CDR3 covers 15 residues. Trimming at V came to 2 bases and at J to 5 bases, leaving 9 bases not matched to a gene. Here the CDR3 reads CASSLQTAGAETQYF. DNA for the CDR3: TGTGCCAGCAGCTTACAAACTGCGGGAGCGGAGACCCAGTACTTC.

The chain links TRBV6-2 or TRBV6-3 to TRBJ2-1, with 8 bases aligning to TRBD2. There are 16 residues in the CDR3. The germline CDR1 and CDR2 sequences are MNHEY and SVGEGT. V dropped 4 bases and J dropped 4; count of bases not matched to a gene: 9. CDR3 protein: CASSSAGGPLYNEQFF. DNA of the CDR3: TGTGCCAGCAGTTCGGCGGGAGGACCGTTGTACAATGAGCAGTTCTTC.

The chain combines TRBV18 with TRBJ1-3; the D gene is possibly TRBD1 (6 bases). The germline CDR1 and CDR2 sequences are KGHSH and LQKENI. The CDR3 consists of 14 residues. The V and J ends lost 6 bases and 8 bases respectively, with 17 bases between them. Here the CDR3 reads CASSRTGPRDTIYF. The CDR3 DNA follows: TGTGCCAGCTCTCGAACAGGGCCGAGGGACACCATATATTTT.

Notes on this clone: The junction shows a germline mismatch at one end, possibly a read error. The genes are TRBV29-1 and TRBJ1-1, with 7 bases identical to TRBD1. Germline values: CDR1 SQVTM, CDR2 ANQGSEA. CDR3 length equals 13 residues. This chain's CDR3 is CSGEQGIDTEAFF. The DNA for the CDR3 is TGCAGCGGTGAACAGGGGATAGACACTGAAGCTTTCTTT.

The gene calls are TRBV5-1 and TRBJ1-2; D is unclear. The CDR3 has 14 residues. Germline values: CDR1 SGHRS, CDR2 YFSETQ. V lost 0 bases, J lost 0 bases, and 6 bases lay in between. The CDR3 sequence: CASSLGQPNYGYTF. The CDR3 bases are TGCGCCAGCAGCTTGGGGCAACCTAACTATGGCTACACCTTC.

This chain links TRBV5-4 with TRBJ2-3; 8 bases map to TRBD1. Germline assignment: CDR1 SGHNT and CDR2 YYREEE (reference sequence). The CDR3 totals 13 residues. The V gene end was trimmed by 4 bases and the J gene end by 3 bases; junction bases not matched to a gene: 1. CDR3 coding DNA: TGTGCCAGCAGCGGACAGGGAACAGATACGCAGTATTTT. It translates to CASSGQGTDTQYF.

The chain joins TRBV7-9 to TRBJ2-7; TRBD2 aligns across 12 bases. Germline V gene lookup returns CDR1 SEHNR and CDR2 FQNEAQ (reference sequence). V shed 5 bases and J 6 bases; nucleotides not matched to a gene: 5. This CDR3 has 14 residues. The CDR3 loop is CASSASGRASEQYF. CDR3 in DNA: TGTGCCAGCAGCGCTAGCGGGAGGGCCTCCGAGCAGTACTTC.

CDR3 amino acids: CASASTGGNNSPLHF. The DNA for the CDR3 is TGTGCCAGCGCATCAACAGGGGGCAATAATTCACCCCTCCACTTT. The J gene is TRBJ1-6, the V gene TRBV3-1 (or the pseudogene TRBV3-2); 9 nucleotides align to TRBD1. This CDR3 is 15 amino acids long. Trimming at V came to 8 bases and at J to 5 bases, leaving 7 bases not matched to a gene. CDR1 and CDR2 (germline): LGHDT, YNNKEL (reference sequence).

The chain recombines TRBV27 with TRBJ2-7; the match to TRBD1 covers 7 bases. This CDR3 has 14 amino acids. The germline gives CDR1 MNHEY, CDR2 SMNVEV (reference sequence). Trimming at V came to 4 bases and at J to 2 bases, leaving 5 bases not matched to a gene. Here the CDR3 reads CASSSETGTYEQYF. The CDR3 DNA is TGTGCCAGCAGTTCTGAGACAGGGACCTACGAGCAGTACTTC.

The V call is TRBV28, the J call TRBJ1-1; tentative D call: TRBD1 (6 bases). Germline V gives CDR1 MDHEN, CDR2 SYDVKM. The CDR3 runs 15 residues. The V and J ends lost 2 bases and 4 bases respectively, with 14 bases between them. CDR3 amino acids: CASSLPGQSPTEAFF. In nucleotides, the CDR3 is TGTGCCAGCAGTTTACCGGGACAATCCCCCACTGAAGCTTTCTTT. The full variable domain, completed using reference TRBV28 and TRBJ1-1, is DVKVTQSSRYLVKRTGEKVFLECVQDMDHENMFWYRQDPGLGLRLIYFSYDVKMKEKGDIPEGYSVSREKKERFSLILESASTNQTSMYLCASSLPGQSPTEAFFGQGTRLTVV.

This sequence joins TRBV7-9 and TRBJ1-2; tentative D call: TRBD1 (6 bases). The CDR3 is 14 residues long. The V gene's germline CDR1 is SEHNR and CDR2 FQNEAQ (reference sequence). The V gene lost 5 bases and the J gene lost 4 bases, with 14 bases spanning the gap. CDR3 bases: TGTGCCAGCAGCCTTTCACAGGGAATCTATGGCTACACCTTC. Its translation is CASSLSQGIYGYTF.

The chain carries TRBV3-1 (or the pseudogene TRBV3-2) and TRBJ2-1; D is possibly TRBD1 (6 bases). Trimming stripped 5 bases from V and 9 bases from J, with 14 bases between. The CDR3 consists of 13 residues. The germline V gene has CDR1 LGHDT and CDR2 YNNKEL (reference sequence). CDR3 region: CASSNLQGSEQFF. The CDR3 region has the DNA TGTGCCAGCAGCAACCTCCAGGGGAGTGAGCAGTTCTTC.

The chain recombines TRBV5-4 with TRBJ1-1, with TRBD1 matching 7 bases. CDR3 length equals 14 residues. V gave up 0 bases and J gave up 4 bases; unmatched junction bases: 3. Germline V gene lookup returns CDR1 SGHNT and CDR2 YYREEE (reference sequence). CDR3 bases: TGTGCCAGCAGCTTGGCCAGACAGGGCACTGAAGCTTTCTTT. Translated, it gives CASSLARQGTEAFF.

The rearrangement joins TRBV7-2 to TRBJ2-1; D perhaps matches TRBD2 (5 bases). The germline V gene has CDR1 SGHTA and CDR2 FQGNSA. V was shortened by 5 bases and J by 6 bases, with 11 bases between the two germline ends. CDR3 size: 13 residues. The CDR3 DNA is TGTGCCAGCAGCCCAGACGGACTCAATGAGCAGTTCTTC. The encoded protein is CASSPDGLNEQFF.